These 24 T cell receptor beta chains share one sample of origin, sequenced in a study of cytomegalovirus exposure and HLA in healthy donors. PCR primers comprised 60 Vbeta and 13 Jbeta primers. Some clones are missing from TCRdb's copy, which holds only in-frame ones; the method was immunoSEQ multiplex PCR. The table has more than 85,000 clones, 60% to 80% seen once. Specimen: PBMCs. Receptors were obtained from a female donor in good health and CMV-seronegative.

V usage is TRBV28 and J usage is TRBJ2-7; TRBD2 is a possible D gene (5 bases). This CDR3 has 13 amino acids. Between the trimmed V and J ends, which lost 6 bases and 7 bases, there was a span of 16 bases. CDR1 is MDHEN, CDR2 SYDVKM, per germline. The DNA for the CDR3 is TGTGCCAGCAGCCAGGACTTTTCGGAGGAGCAGTACTTC. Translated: CASSQDFSEEQYF.

The CDR3 DNA sequence: TGTGCCAGCAGCGTAGGGACAGGGAACACAGATACGCAGTATTTT. This codes for CASSVGTGNTDTQYF. The chain recombines TRBV9 with TRBJ2-3, with 8 bases identical to TRBD1. V lost 0 bases and J lost 2; bases outside the gene matches: 2. Germline V lookup: CDR1 SGDLS, CDR2 YYNGEE. The CDR3 spans 15 residues.

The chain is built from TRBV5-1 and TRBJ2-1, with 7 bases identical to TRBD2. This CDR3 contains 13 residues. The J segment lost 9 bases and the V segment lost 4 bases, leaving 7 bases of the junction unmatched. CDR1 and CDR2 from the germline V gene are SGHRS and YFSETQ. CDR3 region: CASSGGRSGEQFF. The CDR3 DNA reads TGCGCCAGCAGCGGCGGGAGATCGGGTGAGCAGTTCTTC.

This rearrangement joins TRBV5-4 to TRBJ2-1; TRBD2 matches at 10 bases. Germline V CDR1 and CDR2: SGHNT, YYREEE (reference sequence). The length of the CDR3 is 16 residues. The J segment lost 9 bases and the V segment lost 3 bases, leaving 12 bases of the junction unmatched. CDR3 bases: TGTGCCAGCAGCTCCGGGCTAGCGGGAGTCCGCGGTGAGCAGTTCTTC. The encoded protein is CASSSGLAGVRGEQFF.

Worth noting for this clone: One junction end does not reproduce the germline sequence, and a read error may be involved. The CDR3 here is CSSSLTGGEQYF. For the CDR3, the DNA is TGTTCCAGCAGCTTAACCGGGGGCGAGCAGTACTTC. This chain uses TRBV7-9 with TRBJ2-7; D is possibly TRBD2 (6 bases). CDR3 size: 12 residues. CDR1 and CDR2 (germline): SEHNR, FQNEAQ (reference sequence).

The CDR3: CATTPGLSTDTQYF. DNA for the CDR3: TGTGCCACCACCCCGGGACTTAGCACAGATACGCAGTATTTT. V is TRBV15 and J is TRBJ2-3; weak D call: TRBD2 (6 bases). The germline V gene encodes CDR1 LNHNV and CDR2 YYDKDF (reference sequence). V was cut by 7 bases and J by 0 bases, with 11 bases left in between. The CDR3 extends over 14 amino acids.

CDR3 nucleotides: TGTGCCAGCAGCTCTAGCGGGGGGGCAACCGGGGAGCTGTTTTTT. Protein: CASSSSGGATGELFF. The chain combines TRBV9 with TRBJ2-2; 12 bases align to TRBD2. This CDR3 comprises 15 residues. Germline CDR1 SGDLS, CDR2 YYNGEE. J was trimmed by 5 bases and V by 4 bases; bases with no gene match: 3.

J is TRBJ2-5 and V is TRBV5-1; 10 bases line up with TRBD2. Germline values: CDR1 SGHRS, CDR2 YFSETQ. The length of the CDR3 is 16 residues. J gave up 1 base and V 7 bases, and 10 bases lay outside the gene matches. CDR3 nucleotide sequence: TGCGCCAGCGATCCTAGCGGGAGTGGGGTCCAAGAGACCCAGTACTTC. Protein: CASDPSGSGVQETQYF.

The CDR3 spells CASSQGLAGGPTDTQYF. The CDR3 nucleotides are TGTGCCAGCAGCCAAGGTTTAGCGGGGGGGCCGACAGATACGCAGTATTTT. This chain links TRBV4-2 with TRBJ2-3; 11 bases are shared with TRBD2. CDR1 and CDR2 (germline): LGHNA, YNFKEQ. The CDR3 totals 17 residues. The trim removed 1 base at V and 3 bases at J, leaving 6 bases unmatched.

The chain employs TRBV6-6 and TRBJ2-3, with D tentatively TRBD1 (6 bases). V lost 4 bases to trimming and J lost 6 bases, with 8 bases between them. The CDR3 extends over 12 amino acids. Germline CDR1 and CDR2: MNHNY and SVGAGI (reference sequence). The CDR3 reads CASSFTGDTQYF. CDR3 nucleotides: TGTGCCAGCAGTTTCACAGGGGATACGCAGTATTTT.

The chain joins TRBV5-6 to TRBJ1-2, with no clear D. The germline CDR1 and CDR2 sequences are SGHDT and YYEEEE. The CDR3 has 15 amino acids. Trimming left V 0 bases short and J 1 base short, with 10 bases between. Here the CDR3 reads CASSLANGDNYGYTF. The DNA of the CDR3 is TGTGCCAGCAGCTTGGCTAACGGGGATAACTATGGCTACACCTTC.

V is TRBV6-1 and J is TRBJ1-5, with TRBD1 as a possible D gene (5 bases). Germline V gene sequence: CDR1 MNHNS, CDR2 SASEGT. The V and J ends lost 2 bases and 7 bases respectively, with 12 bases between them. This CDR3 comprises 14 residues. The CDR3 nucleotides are TGTGCCAGCAGTGAATATGGCAGGGCACAGCCCCAGCATTTT. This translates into CASSEYGRAQPQHF.

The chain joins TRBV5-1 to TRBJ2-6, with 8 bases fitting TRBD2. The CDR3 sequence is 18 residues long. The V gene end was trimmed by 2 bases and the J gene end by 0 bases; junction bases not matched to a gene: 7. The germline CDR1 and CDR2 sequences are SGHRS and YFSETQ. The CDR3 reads CASSFGGGELSGANVLTF. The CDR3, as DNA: TGCGCCAGCAGCTTCGGGGGGGGCGAGCTCTCTGGGGCCAACGTCCTGACTTTC.

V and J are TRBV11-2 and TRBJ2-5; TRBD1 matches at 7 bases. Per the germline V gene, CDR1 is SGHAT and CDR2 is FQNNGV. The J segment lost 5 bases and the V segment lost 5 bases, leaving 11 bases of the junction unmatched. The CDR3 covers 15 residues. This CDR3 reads CASSPAGQAPETQYF. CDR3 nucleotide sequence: TGTGCCAGCAGCCCGGCAGGACAGGCTCCTGAGACCCAGTACTTC.

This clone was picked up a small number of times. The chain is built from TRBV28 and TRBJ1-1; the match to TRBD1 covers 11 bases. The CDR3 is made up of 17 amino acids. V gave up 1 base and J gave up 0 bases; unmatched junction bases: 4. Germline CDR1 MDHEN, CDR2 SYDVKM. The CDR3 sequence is CASSLFGTGGMNTEAFF. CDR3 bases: TGTGCCAGCAGTTTATTTGGGACAGGGGGTATGAACACTGAAGCTTTCTTT.

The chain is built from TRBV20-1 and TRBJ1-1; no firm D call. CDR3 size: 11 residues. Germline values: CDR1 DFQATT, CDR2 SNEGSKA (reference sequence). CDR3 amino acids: CSAGRETEAFF. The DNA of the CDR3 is TGCAGCGCCGGGAGGGAGACTGAAGCTTTCTTT.

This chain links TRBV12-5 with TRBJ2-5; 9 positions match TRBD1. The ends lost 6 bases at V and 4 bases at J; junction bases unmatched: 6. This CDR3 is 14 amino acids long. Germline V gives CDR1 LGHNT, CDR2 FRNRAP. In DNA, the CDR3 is TGTGCTAGTGGCCTGGGACAGGGACTAGAGACCCAGTACTTC. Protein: CASGLGQGLETQYF.

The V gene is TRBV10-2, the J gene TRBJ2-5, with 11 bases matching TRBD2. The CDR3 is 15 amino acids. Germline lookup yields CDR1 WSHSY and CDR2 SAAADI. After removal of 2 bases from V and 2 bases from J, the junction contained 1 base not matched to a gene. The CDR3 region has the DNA TGCGCCAGCAGTGAGGGGACTAGCGGACAAGAGACCCAGTACTTC. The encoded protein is CASSEGTSGQETQYF.

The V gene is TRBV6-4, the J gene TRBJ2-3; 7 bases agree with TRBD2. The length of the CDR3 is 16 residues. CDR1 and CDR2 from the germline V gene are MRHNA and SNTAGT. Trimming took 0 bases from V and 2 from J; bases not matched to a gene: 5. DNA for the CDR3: TGTGCCAGCAGTGACTCCGGCGGGGGATCCACAGATACGCAGTATTTT. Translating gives CASSDSGGGSTDTQYF.

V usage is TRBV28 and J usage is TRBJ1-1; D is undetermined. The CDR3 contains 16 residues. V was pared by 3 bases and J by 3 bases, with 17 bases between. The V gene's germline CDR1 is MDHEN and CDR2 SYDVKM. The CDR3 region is CASSLAGYVWDTEAFF. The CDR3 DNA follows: TGTGCCAGCAGTTTGGCCGGGTATGTATGGGACACTGAAGCTTTCTTT.

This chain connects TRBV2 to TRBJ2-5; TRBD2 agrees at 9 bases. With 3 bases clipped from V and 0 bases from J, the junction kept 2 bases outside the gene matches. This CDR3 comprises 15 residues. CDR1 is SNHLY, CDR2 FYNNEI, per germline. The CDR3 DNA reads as TGTGCCAGCAGTGATACTAGCGGGTACCAAGAGACCCAGTACTTC. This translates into CASSDTSGYQETQYF.

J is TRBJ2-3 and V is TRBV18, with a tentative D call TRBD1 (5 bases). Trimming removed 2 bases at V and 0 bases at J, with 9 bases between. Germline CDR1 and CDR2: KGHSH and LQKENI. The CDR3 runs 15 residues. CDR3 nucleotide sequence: TGTGCCAGCTCACCAGTACAGGCAAGCACAGATACGCAGTATTTT. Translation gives CASSPVQASTDTQYF.

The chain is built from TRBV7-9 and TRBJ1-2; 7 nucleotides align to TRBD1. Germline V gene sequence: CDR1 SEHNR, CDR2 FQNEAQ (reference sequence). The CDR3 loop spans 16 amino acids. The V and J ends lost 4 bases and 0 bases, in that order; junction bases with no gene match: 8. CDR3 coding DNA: TGTGCCAGCAGCTCGGACCGGGACAGTCCTAACTATGGCTACACCTTC. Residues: CASSSDRDSPNYGYTF.

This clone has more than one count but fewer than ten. The CDR3 sequence is CASSLAQWYSYNEQFF. CDR3 nucleotide sequence: TGTGCCAGCAGCTTGGCACAGTGGTATTCCTACAATGAGCAGTTCTTC. The chain employs TRBV5-6 and TRBJ2-1; no clear D gene. Germline-derived CDR1 and CDR2 are SGHDT and YYEEEE. This CDR3 comprises 16 residues. Trimming removed 0 bases at V and 1 base at J, with 11 bases between.